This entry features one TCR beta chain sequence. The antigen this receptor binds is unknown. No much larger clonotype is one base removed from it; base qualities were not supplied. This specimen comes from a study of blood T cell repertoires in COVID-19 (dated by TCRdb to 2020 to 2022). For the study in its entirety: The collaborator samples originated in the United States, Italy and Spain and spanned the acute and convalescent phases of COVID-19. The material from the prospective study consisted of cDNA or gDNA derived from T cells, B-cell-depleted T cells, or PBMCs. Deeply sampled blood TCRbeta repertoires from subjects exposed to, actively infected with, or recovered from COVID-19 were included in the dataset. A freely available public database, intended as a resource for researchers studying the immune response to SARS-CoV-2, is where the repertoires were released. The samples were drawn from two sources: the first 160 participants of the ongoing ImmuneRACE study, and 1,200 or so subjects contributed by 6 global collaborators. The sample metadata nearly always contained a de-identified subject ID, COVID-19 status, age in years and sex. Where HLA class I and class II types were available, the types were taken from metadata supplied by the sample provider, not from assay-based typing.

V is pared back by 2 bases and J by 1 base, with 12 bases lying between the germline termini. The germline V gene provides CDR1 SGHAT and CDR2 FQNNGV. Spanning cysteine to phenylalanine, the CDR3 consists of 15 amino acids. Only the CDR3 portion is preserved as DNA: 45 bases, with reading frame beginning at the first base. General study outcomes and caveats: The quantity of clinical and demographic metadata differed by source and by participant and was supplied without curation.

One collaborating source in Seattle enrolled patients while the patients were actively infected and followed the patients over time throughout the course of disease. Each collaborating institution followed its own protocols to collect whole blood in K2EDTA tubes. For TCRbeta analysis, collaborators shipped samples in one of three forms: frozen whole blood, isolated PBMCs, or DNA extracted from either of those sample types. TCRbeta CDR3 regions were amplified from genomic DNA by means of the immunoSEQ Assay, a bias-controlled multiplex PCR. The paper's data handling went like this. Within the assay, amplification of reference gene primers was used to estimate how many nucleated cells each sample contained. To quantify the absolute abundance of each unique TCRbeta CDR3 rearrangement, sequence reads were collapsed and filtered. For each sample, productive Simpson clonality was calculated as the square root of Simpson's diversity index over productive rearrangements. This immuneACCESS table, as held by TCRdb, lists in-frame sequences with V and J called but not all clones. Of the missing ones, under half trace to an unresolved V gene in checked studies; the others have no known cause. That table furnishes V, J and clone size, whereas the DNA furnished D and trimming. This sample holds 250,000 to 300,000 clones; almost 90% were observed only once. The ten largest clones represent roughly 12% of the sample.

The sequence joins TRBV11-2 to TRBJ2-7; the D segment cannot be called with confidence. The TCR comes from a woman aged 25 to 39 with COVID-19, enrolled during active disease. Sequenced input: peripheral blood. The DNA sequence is TGTGCCAGCAGCTTAAGCCAGGTGTCTTCCTACGAGCAGTACTTC. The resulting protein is CASSLSQVSSYEQYF. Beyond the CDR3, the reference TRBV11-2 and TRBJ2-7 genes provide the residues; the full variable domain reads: EAGVAQSPRYKIIEKRQSVAFWCNPISGHATLYWYQQILGQGPKLLIQFQNNGVVDDSQLPKDRFSAERLKGVDSTLKIQPAKLEDSAVYLCASSLSQVSSYEQYFGPGTRLTVT.